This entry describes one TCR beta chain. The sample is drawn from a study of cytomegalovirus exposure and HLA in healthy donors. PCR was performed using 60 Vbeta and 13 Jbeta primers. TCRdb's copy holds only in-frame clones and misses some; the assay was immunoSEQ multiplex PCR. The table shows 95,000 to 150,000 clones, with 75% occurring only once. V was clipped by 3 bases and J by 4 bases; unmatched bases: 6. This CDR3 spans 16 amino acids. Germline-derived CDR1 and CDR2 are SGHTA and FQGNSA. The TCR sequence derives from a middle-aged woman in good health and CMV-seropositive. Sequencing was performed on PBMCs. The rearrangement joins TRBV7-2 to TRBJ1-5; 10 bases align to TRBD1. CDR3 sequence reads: CASSLGTGDYNQPQHF. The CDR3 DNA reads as TGTGCCAGCAGCTTGGGGACAGGGGACTATAATCAGCCCCAGCATTTT.